These T cell receptor beta chains were read from a single sample in a study of T-cell memory formation after mild COVID-19. MiXCR was run by TCRdb on the 5' RACE reads, yielding one entry per CDR3 protein. The sample consists of 220,000 or so distinct CDR3 sequences, around 9.5% of them appearing once. Sequencing used PBMCs or a T cell subset sorted from them (not recorded which). Receptors were obtained from a man between 18 and 29 years old who had mild COVID-19 (a few samples of this study predate the infection). Cell type and time point are not known. CDR3s leave out the opening cysteine and the closing phenylalanine or tryptophan. Fields, in order: CDR3 protein, J gene, V gene.

cdr3_aa: ASSLMLADQETQY
j_call: TRBJ2-5
v_call: TRBV11-2

cdr3_aa: ASSRGQGQHEQY
j_call: TRBJ2-7
v_call: TRBV18

cdr3_aa: ASSWERVQPQH
j_call: TRBJ1-5
v_call: TRBV6-2/TRBV6-3

cdr3_aa: ASSWSGGDEQF
j_call: TRBJ2-1
v_call: TRBV5-1

cdr3_aa: ATSAEPPGPVWDIY
j_call: TRBJ1-3
v_call: TRBV15

cdr3_aa: ASSLYREQY
j_call: TRBJ2-7
v_call: TRBV12-3/TRBV12-4

cdr3_aa: ASSYSKTGELF
j_call: TRBJ2-2
v_call: TRBV6-5

cdr3_aa: ASSVGQGLTDTQY
j_call: TRBJ2-3
v_call: TRBV9

cdr3_aa: ASSFSPQPGGSSPLH
j_call: TRBJ1-6
v_call: TRBV5-1

cdr3_aa: ASSQGTEYGYT
j_call: TRBJ1-2
v_call: TRBV4-2

cdr3_aa: ASSSSEGRQF
j_call: TRBJ2-1
v_call: TRBV3-1

cdr3_aa: ASSLYTPLAGGDNEQF
j_call: TRBJ2-1
v_call: TRBV6-2/TRBV6-3

cdr3_aa: ASSLDQRQGSSYEQY
j_call: TRBJ2-7
v_call: TRBV11-2

cdr3_aa: ASSREGGRIYNSPLH
j_call: TRBJ1-6
v_call: TRBV5-1

cdr3_aa: ASIPGGESTEAF
j_call: TRBJ1-1
v_call: TRBV7-2

cdr3_aa: ASSTGQGPVTEAF
j_call: TRBJ1-1
v_call: TRBV12-3/TRBV12-4

cdr3_aa: ASSLGQGAEAF
j_call: TRBJ1-1
v_call: TRBV5-1

cdr3_aa: ASSPGSSGTQY
j_call: TRBJ2-3
v_call: TRBV7-3

cdr3_aa: ASSRPPTGQQF
j_call: TRBJ2-1
v_call: TRBV28

cdr3_aa: ASPERAGGGVDTQY
j_call: TRBJ2-3
v_call: TRBV7-2

cdr3_aa: ASSFWDVNIQY
j_call: TRBJ2-4
v_call: TRBV7-2

cdr3_aa: ASSLANEQF
j_call: TRBJ2-1
v_call: TRBV5-1

cdr3_aa: AWGTDNSPLH
j_call: TRBJ1-6
v_call: TRBV30

cdr3_aa: ATSRGASGQGFLAKNIQY
j_call: TRBJ2-4
v_call: TRBV15

cdr3_aa: ASSLSTEGTEAF
j_call: TRBJ1-1
v_call: TRBV2

cdr3_aa: ASSLVMDPSYEQY
j_call: TRBJ2-7
v_call: TRBV7-2

cdr3_aa: ASSSQTSFDEQF
j_call: TRBJ2-1
v_call: TRBV7-2

cdr3_aa: ATPGRNSGNTIY
j_call: TRBJ1-3
v_call: TRBV7-6

cdr3_aa: ASSQAGGGGSETQY
j_call: TRBJ2-5
v_call: TRBV4-3

cdr3_aa: ATSRDWTGEETQY
j_call: TRBJ2-5
v_call: TRBV15

cdr3_aa: SARHSLRTDTQY
j_call: TRBJ2-3
v_call: TRBV20-1

cdr3_aa: ATSEPTENYGYT
j_call: TRBJ1-2
v_call: TRBV24-1

cdr3_aa: ASSSHGLAKNIQY
j_call: TRBJ2-4
v_call: TRBV13

cdr3_aa: ARCRQGHTDTQY
j_call: TRBJ2-3
v_call: TRBV19

cdr3_aa: ASSYKEDTQY
j_call: TRBJ2-3
v_call: TRBV6-6

cdr3_aa: ASRGTSGGAYEQY
j_call: TRBJ2-7
v_call: TRBV6-2/TRBV6-3

cdr3_aa: ASSQGVRQPQH
j_call: TRBJ1-5
v_call: TRBV4-1

cdr3_aa: AISERTVYNEQF
j_call: TRBJ2-1
v_call: TRBV10-3